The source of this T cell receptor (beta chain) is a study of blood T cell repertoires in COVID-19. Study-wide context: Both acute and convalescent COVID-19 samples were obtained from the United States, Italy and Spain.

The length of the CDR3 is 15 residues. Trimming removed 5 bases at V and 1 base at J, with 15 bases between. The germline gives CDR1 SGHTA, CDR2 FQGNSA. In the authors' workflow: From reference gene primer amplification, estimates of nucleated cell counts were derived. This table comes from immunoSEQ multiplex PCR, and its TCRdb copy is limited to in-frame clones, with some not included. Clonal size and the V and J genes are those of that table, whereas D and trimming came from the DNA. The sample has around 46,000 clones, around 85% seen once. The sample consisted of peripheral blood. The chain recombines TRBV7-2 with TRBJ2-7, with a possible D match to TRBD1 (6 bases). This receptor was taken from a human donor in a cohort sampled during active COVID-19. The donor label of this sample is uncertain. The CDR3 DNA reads TGTGCCAGCAGCCTAGTCCGGGGACAATCCTACGAGCAGTACTTC. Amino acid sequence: CASSLVRGQSYEQYF.